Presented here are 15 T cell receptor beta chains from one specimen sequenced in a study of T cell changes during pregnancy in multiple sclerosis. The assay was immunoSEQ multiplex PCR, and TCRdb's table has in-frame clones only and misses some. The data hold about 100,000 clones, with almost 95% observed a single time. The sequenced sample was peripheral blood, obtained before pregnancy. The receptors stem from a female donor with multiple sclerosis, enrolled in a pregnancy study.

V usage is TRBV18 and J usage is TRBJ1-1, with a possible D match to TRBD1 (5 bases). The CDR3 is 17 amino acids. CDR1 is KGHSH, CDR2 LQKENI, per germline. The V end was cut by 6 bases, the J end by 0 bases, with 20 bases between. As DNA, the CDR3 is TGTGCCAGCTCTTCACCGAGTGGGGGGGTGGTGAACACTGAAGCTTTCTTT. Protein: CASSSPSGGVVNTEAFF.

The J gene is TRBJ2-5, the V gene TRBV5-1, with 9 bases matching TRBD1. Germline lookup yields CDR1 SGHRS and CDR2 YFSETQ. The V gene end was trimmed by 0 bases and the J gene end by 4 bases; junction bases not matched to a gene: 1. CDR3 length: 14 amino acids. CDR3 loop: CASSLAGQGETQYF. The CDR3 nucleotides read TGCGCCAGCAGCTTGGCGGGACAGGGAGAGACCCAGTACTTC. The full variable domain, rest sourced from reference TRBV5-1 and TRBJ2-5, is KAGVTQTPRYLIKTRGQQVTLSCSPISGHRSVSWYQQTPGQGLQFLFEYFSETQRNKGNFPGRFSGRQFSNSRSEMNVSTLELGDSALYLCASSLAGQGETQYFGPGTRLLVL.

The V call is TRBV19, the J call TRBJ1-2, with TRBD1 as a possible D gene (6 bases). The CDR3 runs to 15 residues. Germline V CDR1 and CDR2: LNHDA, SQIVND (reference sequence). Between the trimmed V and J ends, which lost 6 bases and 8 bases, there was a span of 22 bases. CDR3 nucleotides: TGTGCCAGTAGACGACCTTCAGGGGCCCAAGGAGGCTACACCTTC. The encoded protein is CASRRPSGAQGGYTF.

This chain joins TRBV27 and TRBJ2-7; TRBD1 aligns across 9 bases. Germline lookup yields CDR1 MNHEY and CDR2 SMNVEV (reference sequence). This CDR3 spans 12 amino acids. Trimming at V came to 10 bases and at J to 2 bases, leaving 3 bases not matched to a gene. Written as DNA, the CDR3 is TGTGCCACGACAGGGGGAACCTACGAGCAGTACTTC. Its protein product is CATTGGTYEQYF.

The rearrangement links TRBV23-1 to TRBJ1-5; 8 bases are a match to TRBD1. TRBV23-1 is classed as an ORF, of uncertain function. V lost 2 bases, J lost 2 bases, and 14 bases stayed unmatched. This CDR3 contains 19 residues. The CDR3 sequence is CASSQIRGTGGGGNQPQHF. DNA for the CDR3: TGCGCCAGCAGTCAAATCAGGGGAACAGGGGGGGGAGGCAATCAGCCCCAGCATTTT.

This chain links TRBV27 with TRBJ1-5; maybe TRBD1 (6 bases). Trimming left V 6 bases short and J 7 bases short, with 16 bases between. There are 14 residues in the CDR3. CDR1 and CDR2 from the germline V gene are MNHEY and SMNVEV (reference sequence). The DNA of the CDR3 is TGTGCCAGCAGCCTAAGCCTACAGGGACAGCCCCAGCATTTT. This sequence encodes CASSLSLQGQPQHF.

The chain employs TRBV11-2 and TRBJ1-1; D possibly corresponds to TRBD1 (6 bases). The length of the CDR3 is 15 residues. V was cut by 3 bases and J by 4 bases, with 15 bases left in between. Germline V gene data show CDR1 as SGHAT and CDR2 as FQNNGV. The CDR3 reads CASSFDGGASTEAFF. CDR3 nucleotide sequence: TGTGCCAGCAGCTTTGATGGGGGCGCGTCCACTGAAGCTTTCTTT.

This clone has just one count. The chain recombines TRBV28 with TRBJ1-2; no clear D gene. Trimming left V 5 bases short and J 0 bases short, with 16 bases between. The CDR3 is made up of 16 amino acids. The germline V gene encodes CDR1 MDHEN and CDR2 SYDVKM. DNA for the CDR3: TGTGCCAGCAGTCCCTCGGGAGAGGCGGCTAACTATGGCTACACCTTC. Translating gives CASSPSGEAANYGYTF.

The CDR3 bases are TGTGCCAGCAGCTCGGGCCCCCGAGGGTACGAGCAGTACTTC. Its protein is CASSSGPRGYEQYF. This chain uses TRBV13 with TRBJ2-7; possible D gene TRBD2, 5 bases. Germline loops: CDR1 PRHDT, CDR2 FYEKMQ (reference sequence). This CDR3 has 14 amino acids. V dropped 4 bases and J dropped 4 bases, with 14 bases sitting between them.

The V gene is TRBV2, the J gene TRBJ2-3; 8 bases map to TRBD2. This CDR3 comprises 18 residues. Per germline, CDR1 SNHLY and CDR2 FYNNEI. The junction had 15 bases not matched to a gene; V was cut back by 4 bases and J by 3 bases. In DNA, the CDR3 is TGTGCCAGCAGTGTAGAGGCAGAAGCGGGAGTGTCGACAGATACGCAGTATTTT. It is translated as CASSVEAEAGVSTDTQYF.

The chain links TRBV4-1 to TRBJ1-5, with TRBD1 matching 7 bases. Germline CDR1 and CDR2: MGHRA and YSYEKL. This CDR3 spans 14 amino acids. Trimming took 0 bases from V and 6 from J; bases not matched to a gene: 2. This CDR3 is CASSQERGPQPQHF. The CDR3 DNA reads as TGCGCCAGCAGCCAAGAAAGGGGGCCTCAGCCCCAGCATTTT.

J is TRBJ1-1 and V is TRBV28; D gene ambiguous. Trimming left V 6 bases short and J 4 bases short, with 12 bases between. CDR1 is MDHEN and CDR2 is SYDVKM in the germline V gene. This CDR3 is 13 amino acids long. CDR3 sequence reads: CASRVKRATEAFF. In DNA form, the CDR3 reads TGTGCCAGCAGGGTGAAGAGAGCCACTGAAGCTTTCTTT.

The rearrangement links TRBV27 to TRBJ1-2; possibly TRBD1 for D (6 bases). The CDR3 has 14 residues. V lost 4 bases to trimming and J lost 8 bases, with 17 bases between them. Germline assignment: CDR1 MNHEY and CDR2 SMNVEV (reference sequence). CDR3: CASSSAGGLGGYTF. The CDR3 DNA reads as TGTGCCAGCAGTTCCGCGGGGGGGCTAGGAGGCTACACCTTC.

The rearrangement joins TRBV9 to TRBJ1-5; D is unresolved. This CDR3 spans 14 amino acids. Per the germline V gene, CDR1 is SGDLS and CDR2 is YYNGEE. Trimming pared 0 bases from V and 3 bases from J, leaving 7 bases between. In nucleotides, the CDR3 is TGTGCCAGCAGCGTAGGAGGGATCAATCAGCCCCAGCATTTT. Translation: CASSVGGINQPQHF.

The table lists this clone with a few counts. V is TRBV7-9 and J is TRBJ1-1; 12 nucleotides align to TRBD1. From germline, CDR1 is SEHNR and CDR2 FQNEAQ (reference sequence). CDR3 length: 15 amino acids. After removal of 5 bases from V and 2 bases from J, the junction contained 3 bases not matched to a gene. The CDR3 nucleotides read TGTGCCAGCAGCCAGGGACAGGGGGCAAACACTGAAGCTTTCTTT. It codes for CASSQGQGANTEAFF.